The T cell receptor beta chain described here comes from a study of T cell responses to AZD1222 COVID-19 vaccine. Study results and limitations: White British ancestry dominated among donors, who included more females, and clonal diversity was possibly underestimated.

As regards this clone: The target antigen is unknown.

The CDR3 is made up of 14 amino acids. CDR1 and CDR2 (germline): SNHLY, FYNNEI. Trimming cost V 2 bases and J 8 bases, with 13 bases left between them. Sequencing was performed with immunoSEQ multiplex PCR; in TCRdb, only in-frame clones are kept and a portion is missing. The sample contains around 160,000 clones, approximately 94% of which appear only once. The clonotype originates from an adult who received the AZD1222 COVID-19 vaccine. The sequenced sample was peripheral blood, obtained 28 days after the second AZD1222 dose. The gene calls are TRBV2 and TRBJ2-1, with D unclear. In DNA, the CDR3 is TGTGCCAGCAGTGAATGGGTGTCTTCGGATGAGCAGTTCTTC. This sequence encodes CASSEWVSSDEQFF.